This TCR beta chain was obtained from a study of cytomegalovirus exposure and HLA in healthy donors. Study information: Among the 300 to 500 genotyped donors, just over 80% were placed in the Caucasian-associated ancestry cluster.

When sampled, the donors appeared nominally healthy, though they likely had unrecorded immune exposures. Study-wide points: A likely sequencing artifact accounted for one observed cluster of highly shared sequence variants. When the data were analyzed later, several of the most significant clusters appeared to be linked to common viral pathogens.

Primers included in the PCR were 60 Vbeta and 13 Jbeta primers. Only in-frame clones appear in the TCRdb table, and some are missing; sequencing was by immunoSEQ multiplex PCR. Of about 110,000 clones in the sample, approximately 78% were seen once. A word on this clone: What it binds is not known.

Trimming took 9 bases from V and 6 from J; bases not matched to a gene: 13. The germline V gene encodes CDR1 MDHEN and CDR2 SYDVKM. CDR3 size: 14 residues. This rearrangement joins TRBV28 to TRBJ1-2, with 7 positions matching TRBD1. This clonotype was sampled from a woman aged 25 to 39 in good health and CMV-seronegative. The sequencing input was PBMCs. The CDR3 region is CASSNPGGWDGYTF. The CDR3 DNA is TGTGCCAGTTCGAACCCAGGGGGTTGGGATGGCTACACCTTC.